This T cell receptor (beta chain) was sequenced during a study of metastatic and nonmetastatic thyroid tumors. Background on the study: Repertoire data that came from the blood and tumor or nodule tissue of malignant and benign thyroid patients were compared. Study-wide results and limits: Versus benign nodules, malignant thyroid tumors reportedly had significantly higher TCR beta diversity, in blood and tumor.

Germline-derived CDR1 and CDR2 are DFQATT and SNEGSKA (reference sequence). The CDR3 runs to 13 residues. The ends were cut back, 2 bases at V and 6 bases at J, with 13 bases in the middle. Thyroid surgery took place with no prior treatment in any patient. This clone showed up many times. Its matching antigen is unknown. Authors' processing steps: A classifier of distant metastasis in papillary thyroid cancer was built from CDR3 differences (across clinicopathological groups). From the PCR reads, TCRdb re-called clones with MiXCR. The V and J calls, along with clone size, are taken from TCRdb and not from the paper's own processing. Of roughly 30,000 clones listed, around a fifth are singletons.

Sequencing input: blood. The receptor was isolated from a female donor with papillary thyroid cancer or a benign thyroid nodule (not recorded which). Some clones in this sample may be carry-over from other donors' samples. This chain joins TRBV20-1 and TRBJ1-2; tentatively, D is TRBD1 (5 bases). CDR3 amino acids: CSARQGEGNGYTF. The CDR3 coding sequence is TGCAGTGCTAGACAGGGAGAAGGGAATGGCTACACCTTC.